Listed here are 20 T cell receptor beta chains from one sample, sequenced in a study of beta chain features in type 1 diabetes. Expressed TCRB transcripts were sequenced, since all the RNA that had been isolated was reverse transcribed. Profiled with immunoSEQ multiplex PCR; TCRdb holds only in-frame clones, not every one. This table has under 400,000 clones, about 15% appearing once. Sequenced input: central memory CD4+ T cells from blood. The receptor set was obtained from a man aged 25 to 40 in good health.

This clone was observed a few times. The gene calls are TRBV7-2 and TRBJ2-7; the match to TRBD1 covers 8 bases. The CDR3 extends over 14 amino acids. The V gene end was trimmed by 7 bases and the J gene end by 2 bases; junction bases not matched to a gene: 7. CDR1 SGHTA and CDR2 FQGNSA come from the germline V gene. DNA of the CDR3: TGTGCCAGCACGGACAGGGTAGGGACCTACGAGCAGTACTTC. Encoded protein: CASTDRVGTYEQYF.

This clone has at least ten counts. Other DNA variants within this sample encode the same CDR3. This chain uses TRBV10-3 with TRBJ1-1; 10 nucleotides align to TRBD1. The CDR3 extends over 12 amino acids. V dropped 10 bases and J dropped 4; count of bases not matched to a gene: 3. The germline gives CDR1 ENHRY, CDR2 SYGVKD. The CDR3 region is CATRTGGTEAFF. The CDR3, as DNA: TGTGCCACTAGGACAGGGGGCACTGAAGCTTTCTTT.

The V and J genes are TRBV11-1 and TRBJ1-5, with 9 bases lining up with TRBD1. The CDR3 contains 15 residues. V was pared by 3 bases and J by 4 bases, with 4 bases of the junction left unmatched. Germline V gene data show CDR1 as SGHAT and CDR2 as FQDESV (reference sequence). CDR3 DNA: TGTGCCAGCAGCTTGGGGACAGGGTCTAATCAGCCCCAGCATTTT. Translation: CASSLGTGSNQPQHF.

The chain couples TRBV2 to TRBJ2-5; D possibly corresponds to TRBD2 (6 bases). V dropped 2 bases and J dropped 5 bases, with 12 bases sitting between them. CDR1 and CDR2 (germline): SNHLY, FYNNEI. The CDR3 is made up of 14 amino acids. CDR3 DNA sequence: TGTGCCAGCAGTGAATTTAGCGGTAGGGAGACCCAGTACTTC. Encoded protein: CASSEFSGRETQYF.

There are many counts of this clone. The gene calls are TRBV14 and TRBJ2-7; the D gene is possibly TRBD1 (6 bases). V was cut by 1 base and J by 6 bases, with 19 bases left in between. The V gene's germline CDR1 is SGHDN and CDR2 FVKESK. The CDR3 covers 16 residues. The CDR3 region has the DNA TGTGCCAGCAGCCAAGGGGTCGGGCAGGGGAGTGGCGAGCAGTACTTC. Translation: CASSQGVGQGSGEQYF.

This clone has at least ten counts. The V call is TRBV4-1, the J call TRBJ2-2; D unresolved. Germline lookup yields CDR1 MGHRA and CDR2 YSYEKL. This CDR3 is built from 19 residues. The ends were cut back, 1 base at V and 4 bases at J, with 22 bases in the middle. The CDR3 DNA sequence: TGCGCCAGCAGCCAAGTAATGGTGGGATACTCGGATCTCACCGGGGAGCTGTTTTTT. Its protein is CASSQVMVGYSDLTGELFF.

In its sample, this clone was seen many times. The chain links TRBV29-1 to TRBJ1-3, with D possibly being TRBD1 (5 bases). CDR1 and CDR2 (germline): SQVTM, ANQGSEA. V was cut by 7 bases and J by 4 bases, with 14 bases left in between. CDR3 size: 13 residues. CDR3 amino acids: CSARGPGGNTIYF. The CDR3 DNA follows: TGCAGCGCCCGGGGACCAGGGGGAAACACCATATATTTT. The full variable domain, rest sourced from reference TRBV29-1 and TRBJ1-3, is SAVISQKPSRDICQRGTSLTIQCQVDSQVTMMFWYRQQPGQSLTLIATANQGSEATYESGFVIDKFPISRPNLTFSTLTVSNMSPEDSSIYLCSARGPGGNTIYFGEGSWLTVV.

This clone showed up many times. The rearrangement links TRBV28 to TRBJ1-5, with TRBD1 as a possible D gene (5 bases). CDR1 MDHEN and CDR2 SYDVKM come from the germline V gene. The V end was cut by 8 bases, the J end by 1 base, with 12 bases between. CDR3 length: 14 residues. CDR3 DNA: TGTGCCAGCTCTCAGGGAGGGAGCAATCAGCCCCAGCATTTT. Its translation: CASSQGGSNQPQHF.

This clone was counted a few times. The chain couples TRBV2 to TRBJ2-2; 7 positions match TRBD1. The CDR3 length is 16 residues. In germline, CDR1 is SNHLY, CDR2 FYNNEI. V lost 4 bases, J lost 2 bases, and 7 bases stayed unmatched. The CDR3 nucleotides read TGTGCCAGCAGTGTAGAGGGACAGCGAAACACCGGGGAGCTGTTTTTT. Its protein is CASSVEGQRNTGELFF.

J is TRBJ1-1 and V is TRBV19; unclear D gene. The CDR3 is 14 amino acids. The V end lost 8 bases, the J end lost 3 bases, and 16 bases lay between the germline ends. Germline CDR1 reads LNHDA; CDR2 reads SQIVND (reference sequence). CDR3 in amino acids: CASASRLRDTEAFF. CDR3 coding DNA: TGTGCCAGTGCCAGCCGGCTGAGGGACACTGAAGCTTTCTTT. Looking up the rest from reference TRBV19 and TRBJ1-1 gives the full variable domain: DGGITQSPKYLFRKEGQNVTLSCEQNLNHDAMYWYRQDPGQGLRLIYYSQIVNDFQKGDIAEGYSVSREKKESFPLTVTSAQKNPTAFYLCASASRLRDTEAFFGQGTRLTVV.

This clone was counted ten times or more. The V and J genes are TRBV4-1 and TRBJ1-4; D remains unclear. This CDR3 is built from 15 residues. Germline assignment: CDR1 MGHRA and CDR2 YSYEKL. V lost 2 bases, J lost 8 bases, and 15 bases lay in between. CDR3 DNA sequence: TGCGCCAGCAGCCAAAGGACCATAGGCGGAGAAAAACTGTTTTTT. This codes for CASSQRTIGGEKLFF.

This clone was detected only a few times. V and J are TRBV6-6 and TRBJ2-2, with TRBD1 identical over 8 bases. The germline V gene has CDR1 MNHNY and CDR2 SVGAGI (reference sequence). V gave up 2 bases and J gave up 6 bases; unmatched junction bases: 8. The CDR3 covers 16 residues. CDR3 region: CASSYPDRGGSGELFF. CDR3 sequence (DNA): TGTGCCAGCAGTTACCCTGACAGGGGAGGATCCGGGGAGCTGTTTTTT.

The chain recombines TRBV9 with TRBJ2-3; the D gene could be TRBD1 or TRBD2 (6 bases each). Germline-derived CDR1 and CDR2 are SGDLS and YYNGEE. Trimming left V 0 bases short and J 6 bases short, with 26 bases between. The CDR3 has 19 residues. For the CDR3, the DNA is TGTGCCAGCAGCGTAGTTGTCGGGTGTGGTGGGGGGCCGAGGGATACGCAGTATTTT. It is translated as CASSVVVGCGGGPRDTQYF.

This chain joins TRBV7-7 and TRBJ2-7; D perhaps matches TRBD2 (6 bases). The CDR3 runs to 15 residues. V was cut by 5 bases and J by 4 bases, with 18 bases left in between. Germline V CDR1 and CDR2: SSHAT, FNYEAQ (reference sequence). The CDR3 loop is CASSPKPGVWYEQYF. As DNA, the CDR3 is TGTGCCAGCAGCCCTAAGCCGGGGGTATGGTACGAGCAGTACTTC.

The gene calls are TRBV7-9 and TRBJ1-4; 8 nucleotides align to TRBD1. The J segment lost 7 bases and the V segment lost 6 bases, leaving 7 bases of the junction unmatched. CDR1 and CDR2 from the germline V gene are SEHNR and FQNEAQ (reference sequence). This CDR3 has 14 residues. CDR3 amino acids: CASSSRGLAEKLFF. The CDR3 nucleotides are TGTGCCAGCAGTTCCAGGGGGCTGGCTGAAAAACTGTTTTTT. Full variable domain (outside the CDR3, taken from reference TRBV7-9 and TRBJ1-4): DTGVSQNPRHKITKRGQNVTFRCDPISEHNRLYWYRQTLGQGPEFLTYFQNEAQLEKSRLLSDRFSAERPKGSFSTLEIQRTEQGDSAMYLCASSSRGLAEKLFFGSGTQLSVL.

V usage is TRBV4-1 and J usage is TRBJ2-3; the D gene is possibly TRBD1 (6 bases). Germline V gene data show CDR1 as MGHRA and CDR2 as YSYEKL. Trimming cost V 8 bases and J 0 bases, with 12 bases left between them. This CDR3 is 14 amino acids long. Here the CDR3 DNA reads TGCGCCAGCGAAGACACAGGGAGCACAGATACGCAGTATTTT. Amino acid sequence: CASEDTGSTDTQYF.

J is TRBJ2-1 and V is TRBV20-1; D is unclear. The CDR3 is 11 amino acids. Between the trimmed V and J ends, which lost 7 bases and 7 bases, there was a span of 11 bases. Per the germline V gene, CDR1 is DFQATT and CDR2 is SNEGSKA (reference sequence). The CDR3 DNA follows: TGCAGTGTTGGGCTTGGAAATGAGCAGTTCTTC. Translation gives CSVGLGNEQFF.

This clone was detected a few times. The chain couples TRBV5-6 to TRBJ2-1; the match to TRBD2 covers 10 bases. Germline V CDR1 and CDR2: SGHDT, YYEEEE. The CDR3 sequence is 16 residues long. With V trimmed by 0 bases and J by 5 bases, 5 bases remained unmatched. CDR3 sequence: CASSLVGLAANNEQFF. The CDR3, as DNA: TGTGCCAGCAGCTTGGTAGGACTAGCGGCCAACAATGAGCAGTTCTTC.

The rearrangement uses TRBV12-5 and TRBJ1-5; the D gene is possibly TRBD1 (6 bases). CDR3 length: 18 amino acids. V was shortened by 1 base and J by 3 bases, with 19 bases between the two germline ends. The V gene's germline CDR1 is LGHNT and CDR2 FRNRAP. The CDR3 reads CASGLDRGTSTFNQPQHF. For the CDR3, the DNA is TGTGCTAGTGGTTTGGATAGGGGGACATCCACTTTCAATCAGCCCCAGCATTTT. Combining the CDR3 with reference TRBV12-5 and TRBJ1-5 gives the whole variable domain DARVTQTPRHKVTEMGQEVTMRCQPILGHNTVFWYRQTMMQGLELLAYFRNRAPLDDSGMPKDRFSAEMPDATLATLKIQPSEPRDSAVYFCASGLDRGTSTFNQPQHFGDGTRLSIL.

This clone has at least ten counts. The chain carries TRBV25-1 and TRBJ2-1, with D perhaps being TRBD1 or TRBD2 (5 bases each). The V and J ends lost 4 bases and 14 bases respectively, with 18 bases between them. The germline gives CDR1 MGHDK, CDR2 SYGVNS. CDR3 length: 13 residues. CDR3 in amino acids: CASSAEGLARKFF. As DNA, the CDR3 is TGTGCCAGCAGTGCCGAGGGGTTGGCTAGGAAGTTCTTC. The variable domain in full, with the rest retrieved from reference TRBV25-1 and TRBJ2-1, is EADIYQTPRYLVIGTGKKITLECSQTMGHDKMYWYQQDPGMELHLIHYSYGVNSTEKGDLSSESTVSRIRTEHFPLTLESARPSHTSQYLCASSAEGLARKFFGPGTRLTVL.